Following are 14 T cell receptor beta chains from one sample sequenced in a study of cytomegalovirus exposure and HLA in healthy donors. PCR was performed using 60 Vbeta and 13 Jbeta primers. Profiling relied on immunoSEQ multiplex PCR, and the TCRdb table lists in-frame clones only, not all of them. The sample carries around 120,000 clones, about two thirds recorded once. The sequencing input was PBMCs. These TCRs come from a woman aged 55-70 years in good health and CMV-seropositive.

The chain couples TRBV5-4 to TRBJ2-4; 10 bases agree with TRBD1. V was clipped by 6 bases and J by 0 bases; unmatched bases: 9. There are 17 residues in the CDR3. CDR1 SGHNT and CDR2 YYREEE come from the germline V gene (reference sequence). CDR3 protein: CASTSGTGAQAKNIQYF. The DNA for the CDR3 is TGTGCCAGCACTTCCGGGACAGGGGCCCAAGCCAAAAACATTCAGTACTTC.

This chain joins TRBV10-1 and TRBJ1-4; D unresolved. In germline, CDR1 is WNHNN, CDR2 SYGVQD (reference sequence). V was shortened by 11 bases and J by 8 bases, with 12 bases between the two germline ends. The CDR3 is 11 residues long. As DNA, the CDR3 is TGCGCCGGCGGAAGGGAGGAAAAACTGTTTTTT. Its protein is CAGGREEKLFF.

This clone appeared once. The rearrangement joins TRBV6-6 to TRBJ2-3; D unclear. Germline lookup yields CDR1 MNHNY and CDR2 SVGAGI (reference sequence). This CDR3 comprises 15 residues. Deletions cut 5 bases from V and 0 bases from J, with 12 bases between. The CDR3 protein is CASSATSLSTDTQYF. The CDR3 nucleotides are TGTGCCAGCAGTGCGACAAGTCTTAGCACAGATACGCAGTATTTT.

This clone appeared a single time. The rearrangement joins TRBV9 to TRBJ1-1; D remains unclear. V dropped 0 bases and J dropped 4 bases, with 13 bases sitting between them. Per the germline V gene, CDR1 is SGDLS and CDR2 is YYNGEE. This CDR3 region has 15 residues. CDR3 in amino acids: CASSVVRARGTEAFF. The CDR3 coding sequence is TGTGCCAGCAGCGTAGTGCGGGCCCGGGGCACTGAAGCTTTCTTT.

The chain has TRBV5-1 and TRBJ2-2, with unresolved D. V was pared by 0 bases and J by 5 bases, with 11 bases between. The germline gives CDR1 SGHRS, CDR2 YFSETQ. This CDR3 contains 15 residues. In DNA form, the CDR3 reads TGCGCCAGCAGCTTGGTGGCGGTTGGTACCGGGGAGCTGTTTTTT. Protein sequence: CASSLVAVGTGELFF.

The rearrangement joins TRBV5-1 to TRBJ2-7, with a possible D match to TRBD2 (6 bases). CDR3 length: 16 residues. With 0 bases removed from V and 0 bases from J, the gap between germline ends came to 13 bases. Germline CDR1 reads SGHRS; CDR2 reads YFSETQ. The CDR3 nucleotides read TGCGCCAGCAGCTTGGCCGCACGGGGGAGCTCCTACGAGCAGTACTTC. Translating gives CASSLAARGSSYEQYF.

The chain uses TRBV5-6 and TRBJ1-2; perhaps TRBD1 as D (6 bases). Trimming shortened V by 3 bases and J by 8 bases, and 20 bases separated the two germline ends. CDR1 SGHDT and CDR2 YYEEEE come from the germline V gene. CDR3 length: 15 residues. CDR3 in DNA: TGTGCCAGCAGCTGGGGGAGGGGGGGTGCAGGCGGCTACACCTTC. Encoded protein: CASSWGRGGAGGYTF.

V gene TRBV6-1 combines with J gene TRBJ1-1; D possibly corresponds to TRBD1 (5 bases). The CDR3 length is 14 residues. The V gene's germline CDR1 is MNHNS and CDR2 SASEGT. The germline V and J ends were trimmed by 6 bases and 4 bases, with 15 bases remaining between them. The CDR3 spells CASSVKVGGTEAFF. In nucleotides, the CDR3 is TGTGCCAGCAGCGTGAAAGTGGGGGGCACTGAAGCTTTCTTT.

The chain combines TRBV5-1 with TRBJ2-3; perhaps TRBD1 as D (6 bases). Germline V CDR1 and CDR2: SGHRS, YFSETQ. Trimming pared 5 bases from V and 0 bases from J, leaving 13 bases between. The CDR3 is made up of 15 amino acids. CDR3 bases: TGCGCCAGCAGTCCCAGGGGTCCCAGCACAGATACGCAGTATTTT. As protein: CASSPRGPSTDTQYF.

The CDR3 sequence: CASSVRDRGNQPQHF. In nucleotides, the CDR3 is TGTGCCAGCAGCGTCCGCGACCGGGGCAATCAGCCCCAGCATTTT. The chain employs TRBV5-6 and TRBJ1-5; D not certain. Germline V CDR1 and CDR2: SGHDT, YYEEEE. The CDR3 consists of 15 residues. Trimming stripped 4 bases from V and 2 bases from J, with 13 bases between.

The rearrangement links TRBV2 to TRBJ1-2, with D unclear. Germline values: CDR1 SNHLY, CDR2 FYNNEI. Trimming shortened V by 1 base and J by 8 bases, and 5 bases separated the two germline ends. CDR3 length equals 11 residues. This chain's CDR3 is CASSEVQGYTF. The CDR3 bases are TGTGCCAGCAGTGAAGTTCAAGGCTACACCTTC.

The rearrangement joins TRBV5-4 to TRBJ2-3, with unresolved D. This CDR3 is built from 13 residues. The germline gives CDR1 SGHNT, CDR2 YYREEE (reference sequence). V was shortened by 2 bases and J by 4 bases, with 8 bases between the two germline ends. The CDR3 sequence is CASSFRVPDTQYF. The CDR3, as DNA: TGTGCCAGCAGCTTCCGAGTTCCAGATACGCAGTATTTT.

The chain links TRBV6-5 to TRBJ1-2; a weak D match, TRBD1 (6 bases). Germline V gene lookup returns CDR1 MNHEY and CDR2 SVGAGI. Trimming pared 2 bases from V and 3 bases from J, leaving 7 bases between. The CDR3 sequence is 13 residues long. The CDR3 bases are TGTGCCAGCAGTTACGGACAGCACTATGGCTACACCTTC. Residues: CASSYGQHYGYTF.

This clone was detected a few times. The V call is TRBV2, the J call TRBJ2-1; possible D gene TRBD2, 5 bases. Per germline, CDR1 SNHLY and CDR2 FYNNEI. This CDR3 has 13 residues. V lost 6 bases and J 9 bases, leaving 15 bases between the germline ends. In DNA form, the CDR3 reads TGTGCCAGCAGCGTACTAGTGAGCAGTGAGCAGTTCTTC. Translating it yields CASSVLVSSEQFF.